This section outlines one TCR beta chain sequence together with its context. These data belong to a study of cytomegalovirus exposure and HLA in healthy donors. A multiplex PCR was run with 60 Vbeta primers and 13 Jbeta primers. Measured with immunoSEQ multiplex PCR; TCRdb has only the in-frame clones, and not every one. Among 150,000 to 200,000 clones listed, roughly 80% were seen once. The CDR3 consists of 21 residues. Sequencing was done on a sample of PBMCs. This TCR was recovered from a middle-aged woman in good health and CMV-seronegative. V and J are TRBV21-1 and TRBJ2-7; the table's D call of TRBD1 was not tested on the DNA. TRBV21-1 is shown as a pseudogene. This CDR3 reads CASSKVHNGTGGFTDWYEQYF. The DNA for the CDR3 is TGTGCCAGCAGCAAAGTCCATAACGGGACAGGGGGCTTCACTGACTGGTACGAGCAGTACTTC.